This paragraph covers one TCR beta chain sequence. What it recognizes is unknown. The data belong to a study of T-cell reconstitution after alpha-beta-depleted transplantation in children. Points from the study as a whole: For some patients, TCRbeta diversity was high at day 60 because of recipient T cells and thymic progenitors that survived.

Preparing the TCRbeta library involved the use of unique molecular identifiers. TCRdb reprocessed the PCR reads with MiXCR, giving one entry per CDR3 protein. Found here are about 250,000 distinct CDR3 sequences, approximately 24% of them singletons; the top ten hold about 4.8%. The TCR comes from a female patient aged 2-15 years who had a stem cell transplant for congenital amegakaryocytic thrombocytopenia, so the T cells may come from the graft donor. Sample: PBMCs, mostly from graft donor cells, taken 360 days after TCRalphabeta/CD19-depleted stem cell transplant.

This CDR3 is CASSQEATGELFF. CDR3 nucleotides: TGTGCCAGCAGCCAAGAAGCGACCGGGGAGCTGTTTTTT. This chain links TRBV4-2 with TRBJ2-2, with D unclear. V was clipped by 0 bases and J by 5 bases, with 4 bases between them. Germline V gene sequence: CDR1 LGHNA, CDR2 YNFKEQ. The CDR3 sequence is 13 residues long.